This entry is about one T cell receptor beta chain. In the same sample, other DNA sequences code for this CDR3. The data were produced by immunoSEQ multiplex PCR, yet TCRdb's version contains in-frame clones alone and is incomplete. The sample consists of some 2,500,000 clones, 80% to 95% of them appearing once. The source of the sample is a study of shared clonotypes between healthy human individuals. Across the study: Every donor yielded three CD4 naive, three CD4 memory, two CD8 naive and one CD8 memory plate.

This CDR3 contains 14 residues. Germline V gives CDR1 GTSNPN, CDR2 SVGIG (reference sequence). Losses at the gene ends were 3 bases for V and 2 bases for J; bases not matched to a gene: 1. The origin of this receptor is a man aged 18 to 29 in good health. Some clones in this sample may be carry-over from other donors' samples. The chain links TRBV30 to TRBJ2-2; 9 bases map to TRBD1. Sequenced input: naive CD4+ T cells from PBMCs. This sample's subset: CD45RA+ positively selected. For the CDR3, the DNA is TGTGCCTGGAGGGGACAGGGAAACACCGGGGAGCTGTTTTTT. It is translated as CAWRGQGNTGELFF.